Below are 6 T cell receptor beta chains sequenced from a single sample in a study of blood T cell repertoires in COVID-19. Produced via immunoSEQ multiplex PCR; TCRdb's table is partial and in-frame only. The sample carries 110,000 to 150,000 clones, roughly 85% recorded once. Sequenced sample: PBMCs or T cells enriched from blood (not recorded which). The receptors derive from a man between 45 and 60 years old who had recovered from COVID-19.

As concerns this clone: A junction end diverges from the germline sequence, so it may reflect a read error. The chain is built from TRBV24-1 and TRBJ1-5; TRBD1 matches at 8 bases. Per the germline V gene, CDR1 is KGHDR and CDR2 is SFDVKD. The CDR3 covers 15 residues. The CDR3 spells CATSDSSGGNKPQHF. The CDR3 DNA is TGTGCCACCAGTGATTCATCAGGGGGCAATAAGCCCCAGCATTTT.

The rearrangement joins TRBV6-5 to TRBJ2-7, with 10 bases fitting TRBD1. CDR3 length: 13 residues. V trimming: 6 bases; J trimming: 10 bases; junction bases outside the gene matches: 9. CDR1 MNHEY and CDR2 SVGAGI come from the germline V gene. CDR3 in DNA: TGTGCCAGCAGCCCCAGCCGGGACAGGGGTCAGTACTTC. Translation gives CASSPSRDRGQYF.

DNA of the CDR3: TGTGCCAGCAGCCCAAGCGGGGGGGCCTTCCACAATGAGCAGTTCTTC. As protein: CASSPSGGAFHNEQFF. The chain has TRBV28 and TRBJ2-1; 10 nucleotides agree with TRBD2. V shed 6 bases and J 5 bases; nucleotides not matched to a gene: 10. CDR1 is MDHEN and CDR2 is SYDVKM in the germline V gene. The CDR3 sequence is 16 residues long.

V and J are TRBV24-1 and TRBJ1-1; 9 positions match TRBD1. Germline CDR1 and CDR2: KGHDR and SFDVKD. The CDR3 length is 18 residues. The V and J ends lost 6 bases and 6 bases, in that order; junction bases with no gene match: 19. The CDR3 reads CATSPRYLRQGGSAEAFF. The CDR3 coding sequence is TGTGCCACCAGTCCCAGGTACCTCCGACAGGGGGGTAGCGCTGAAGCTTTCTTT.

The chain carries TRBV7-8 and TRBJ1-4, with D possibly matching TRBD1 (5 bases). Germline lookup yields CDR1 SGHVS and CDR2 FQNEAQ. V was cut by 2 bases and J by 4 bases, with 8 bases left in between. The CDR3 covers 14 residues. The CDR3 loop is CASSLTTVNEKLFF. The CDR3 DNA reads TGTGCCAGCAGCTTAACGACAGTTAATGAAAAACTGTTTTTT.

This clone was picked up one time. The chain uses TRBV6-5 and TRBJ1-4, with TRBD1 as a possible D gene (5 bases). V dropped 2 bases and J dropped 7 bases, with 14 bases sitting between them. The CDR3 runs 15 residues. CDR1 is MNHEY and CDR2 is SVGAGI in the germline V gene. CDR3: CASSYDGQGGEKLFF. CDR3 nucleotide sequence: TGTGCCAGCAGTTACGATGGTCAGGGCGGTGAAAAACTGTTTTTT.